Shown below are 23 T cell receptor beta chains from a single sample sequenced in a study of CD8 T cells in Susac syndrome. The RNA input was roughly 0.45 to 1 ug, and it was reverse transcribed with random hexamers. MiXCR, run by TCRdb on the immunoSEQ multiplex PCR reads, gives a single entry per CDR3 protein. The sample has about 120,000 distinct CDR3 sequences; about 93% are singletons. The sample taken for sequencing was CD8+ T cells from PBMCs. The origin of the receptors is a human donor with Susac syndrome.

The CDR3 sequence is CASSPDRGNHYGYTF. Here the CDR3 DNA reads TGTGCCAGCAGTCCCGACAGGGGGAACCACTATGGCTACACCTTC. The chain uses TRBV12-3 or TRBV12-4 and TRBJ1-2, with 9 bases aligning to TRBD1. The V segment lost 5 bases and the J segment 3 bases; nucleotides outside the gene matches: 7. The CDR3 spans 15 residues.

The chain uses TRBV20-1 and TRBJ1-5, with D possibly matching TRBD1 (5 bases). The CDR3 loop spans 14 amino acids. Trimming pared 1 base from V and 5 bases from J, leaving 12 bases between. Germline V gene lookup returns CDR1 DFQATT and CDR2 SNEGSKA (reference sequence). The CDR3 DNA sequence: TGCAGTGCTAGAGTTGGCAGGGATTATCAGCCCCAGCATTTT. Translating gives CSARVGRDYQPQHF.

This rearrangement joins TRBV30 to TRBJ2-7; the match to TRBD1 covers 12 bases. The ends lost 0 bases at V and 5 bases at J; junction bases unmatched: 2. CDR1 and CDR2 from the germline V gene are GTSNPN and SVGIG (reference sequence). There are 14 residues in the CDR3. CDR3 DNA sequence: TGTGCCTGGAGTGTGGGACAGGGGGCCCACGAGCAGTACTTC. Protein: CAWSVGQGAHEQYF.

The CDR3 sequence is CASSYSGQGGTEAFF. The CDR3 DNA follows: TGTGCCAGCAGTTACTCCGGCCAGGGTGGCACTGAAGCTTTCTTT. The rearrangement joins TRBV6-5 to TRBJ1-1; possible D gene TRBD1, 5 bases. V was clipped by 0 bases and J by 4 bases, with 12 bases between them. Per the germline V gene, CDR1 is MNHEY and CDR2 is SVGAGI. The CDR3 is 15 amino acids.

This clonotype has just one count. The chain carries TRBV6-2 or TRBV6-3 and TRBJ2-5; TRBD1 aligns across 7 bases. Trimming at V came to 4 bases and at J to 2 bases, leaving 4 bases not matched to a gene. CDR3 length equals 14 residues. Germline assignment: CDR1 MNHEY and CDR2 SVGEGT. CDR3 nucleotides: TGTGCCAGCAGTTTGACAGGGCCTCAAGAGACCCAGTACTTC. It yields the protein CASSLTGPQETQYF.

V and J are TRBV20-1 and TRBJ1-2; 9 bases are shared with TRBD1. Germline CDR1 DFQATT, CDR2 SNEGSKA (reference sequence). V lost 1 base, J lost 6 bases, and 15 bases stayed unmatched. This CDR3 contains 17 residues. CDR3 sequence reads: CSARALNRDRVGDGYTF. Here the CDR3 DNA reads TGCAGTGCTAGAGCTCTTAACCGGGACAGGGTTGGGGATGGCTACACCTTC.

This rearrangement joins TRBV5-8 to TRBJ1-2; no reliable D call. There are 11 residues in the CDR3. The germline V and J ends were trimmed by 0 bases and 8 bases, with 5 bases remaining between them. Per germline, CDR1 SGHTS and CDR2 YDEGEE. The CDR3 protein is CASSLVAGYTF. DNA for the CDR3: TGTGCCAGCAGCTTGGTGGCGGGCTACACCTTC.

The genes are TRBV7-9 and TRBJ2-3; 7 nucleotides match TRBD1. This CDR3 region has 14 residues. The trim removed 7 bases at V and 2 bases at J, leaving 6 bases unmatched. Germline assignment: CDR1 SEHNR and CDR2 FQNEAQ (reference sequence). The CDR3 sequence: CASTPQGVTDTQYF. CDR3 DNA: TGTGCCAGCACCCCGCAGGGGGTCACAGATACGCAGTATTTT.

Written as DNA, the CDR3 is TGCAGTGCCACACGACGGTACCCATCCTACGAGCAGTACTTC. Translating gives CSATRRYPSYEQYF. V usage is TRBV20-1 and J usage is TRBJ2-7; D gene unclear. V lost 6 bases and J lost 1, with 16 bases in between. CDR1 DFQATT and CDR2 SNEGSKA come from the germline V gene (reference sequence). The CDR3 has 14 residues.

This chain connects TRBV9 to TRBJ2-3, with no clear D. This CDR3 comprises 14 residues. The V gene's germline CDR1 is SGDLS and CDR2 YYNGEE. Trimming removed 0 bases from V and 2 bases from J, with 7 bases in between. The CDR3 DNA follows: TGTGCCAGCAGCGTAGACACGACCACAGATACGCAGTATTTT. It specifies CASSVDTTTDTQYF.

The V call is TRBV20-1, the J call TRBJ2-1; 11 bases are a match to TRBD2. Germline CDR1 DFQATT, CDR2 SNEGSKA (reference sequence). V lost 5 bases and J lost 9; bases outside the gene matches: 9. This CDR3 contains 14 residues. The CDR3 region is CSAHGTSGLREQFF. The CDR3 nucleotides read TGCAGTGCTCATGGGACTAGCGGACTTCGTGAGCAGTTCTTC.

The chain carries TRBV24-1 and TRBJ1-1; D gene unclear. The germline gives CDR1 KGHDR, CDR2 SFDVKD. Trimming removed 7 bases from V and 4 bases from J, with 15 bases in between. The CDR3 is made up of 14 amino acids. The CDR3 spells CATRGGSSATEAFF. Here the CDR3 DNA reads TGTGCCACCAGAGGAGGGTCGAGCGCCACTGAAGCTTTCTTT.

V usage is TRBV12-3 or TRBV12-4 and J usage is TRBJ2-2; 8 nucleotides line up with TRBD2. The V segment lost 8 bases and the J segment 3 bases; nucleotides outside the gene matches: 5. There are 14 residues in the CDR3. Here the CDR3 reads CASVREGYTGELFF. The CDR3 bases are TGTGCCAGCGTCCGGGAGGGCTACACCGGGGAGCTGTTTTTT.

For the CDR3, the DNA is TGTGCCAGTAGTATCGGCAAGAACACTGAAGCTTTCTTT. This encodes CASSIGKNTEAFF. The chain carries TRBV19 and TRBJ1-1; no definite D call. CDR1 is LNHDA and CDR2 is SQIVND in the germline V gene (reference sequence). Deletions cut 3 bases from V and 1 base from J, with 6 bases between. This CDR3 has 13 residues.

The J gene is TRBJ2-5, the V gene TRBV11-2, with D possibly being TRBD1 or TRBD2 (5 bases each). The CDR3 runs 13 residues. Germline V lookup: CDR1 SGHAT, CDR2 FQNNGV. V gave up 4 bases and J gave up 5 bases, with 11 bases separating them. The CDR3 DNA sequence: TGTGCCAGCAGCTCAGGGACCGCGGAGACCCAGTACTTC. It yields the protein CASSSGTAETQYF. Based on the CDR3 plus reference TRBV11-2 and TRBJ2-5, the full variable domain is EAGVAQSPRYKIIEKRQSVAFWCNPISGHATLYWYQQILGQGPKLLIQFQNNGVVDDSQLPKDRFSAERLKGVDSTLKIQPAKLEDSAVYLCASSSGTAETQYFGPGTRLLVL.

This chain uses TRBV21-1 with TRBJ2-3; the table assigns TRBD2, which was not confirmed against the DNA. TRBV21-1 is a listed pseudogene. This CDR3 contains 15 residues. The CDR3 nucleotides are TGTGCCAACCCGCCCGTAGGAGGGAATCAAGATACGCAGTATTTT. It translates to CANPPVGGNQDTQYF.

The chain recombines TRBV28 with TRBJ2-5, with 11 bases aligning to TRBD2. V was clipped by 6 bases and J by 4 bases; unmatched bases: 10. CDR1 MDHEN and CDR2 SYDVKM come from the germline V gene. This CDR3 contains 16 residues. The CDR3 DNA reads as TGTGCCAGCAGGGGGGATAGCGGGGGGGCCGCAGAGACCCAGTACTTC. Encoded protein: CASRGDSGGAAETQYF.

The DNA of the CDR3 is TGCAGTGCTAGAGCAACAGGGGAGGTAGCGGGAGAGGGCCCCACAGATACGCAGTATTTT. The encoded protein is CSARATGEVAGEGPTDTQYF. The chain is built from TRBV20-1 and TRBJ2-3; 9 nucleotides match TRBD2. The CDR3 runs 20 residues. Unmatched junction bases numbered 19, after V lost 1 base and J lost 2 bases. Germline CDR1 reads DFQATT; CDR2 reads SNEGSKA (reference sequence).

The rearrangement uses TRBV2 and TRBJ2-5; the match to TRBD2 covers 10 bases. The CDR3 has 17 residues. The V gene end was trimmed by 3 bases and the J gene end by 2 bases; junction bases not matched to a gene: 9. Germline V gene data show CDR1 as SNHLY and CDR2 as FYNNEI. For the CDR3, the DNA is TGTGCCAGCAGTGATTATGGTCTAGCGGGGGAACAAGAGACCCAGTACTTC. Translating gives CASSDYGLAGEQETQYF.

The J gene is TRBJ1-2, the V gene TRBV15, with D unclear. The CDR3 has 13 residues. The V gene lost 0 bases and the J gene lost 6 bases, with 8 bases spanning the gap. CDR1 LNHNV and CDR2 YYDKDF come from the germline V gene (reference sequence). Written as DNA, the CDR3 is TGTGCCACCAGCAGAGATCTGCTAGATGGCTACACCTTC. It specifies CATSRDLLDGYTF.

V and J are TRBV27 and TRBJ2-7; 10 bases align to TRBD2. V lost 5 bases, J lost 1 base, and 5 bases stayed unmatched. Germline loops: CDR1 MNHEY, CDR2 SMNVEV (reference sequence). This CDR3 is 15 amino acids long. Here the CDR3 DNA reads TGTGCCAGCAGTCCCGGACTAGCGGTATCCTACGAGCAGTACTTC. It specifies CASSPGLAVSYEQYF.

The genes are TRBV20-1 and TRBJ2-7; possible D gene TRBD1, 6 bases. In germline, CDR1 is DFQATT, CDR2 SNEGSKA (reference sequence). V was cut by 0 bases and J by 0 bases, with 12 bases left in between. This CDR3 region has 15 residues. The CDR3 region is CSARDFRDNSYEQYF. Written as DNA, the CDR3 is TGCAGTGCTAGAGACTTCCGGGACAACTCCTACGAGCAGTACTTC.

This clonotype was seen only a few times. V usage is TRBV6-1 and J usage is TRBJ2-5; D is ambiguous. This CDR3 comprises 13 residues. With 6 bases removed from V and 3 bases from J, the gap between germline ends came to 11 bases. Per germline, CDR1 MNHNS and CDR2 SASEGT. The CDR3 spells CASSPGPEETQYF. The CDR3 coding sequence is TGTGCCAGCAGCCCCGGACCCGAAGAGACCCAGTACTTC.